The next 9 T cell receptor beta chains were all read from a single sample in a study of shared clonotypes between healthy human individuals. Measured with immunoSEQ multiplex PCR; TCRdb has only the in-frame clones, and not every one. Here the sample spans around 1.4 million clones, approximately 98.5% being singletons. Sequencing was done on a sample of naive CD4+ T cells sorted from blood. Sample subset: CD45RA+ positively selected. The receptors originated from a man aged 25-40 years in good health.

The chain combines TRBV7-2 with TRBJ1-1; a possible D gene is TRBD1 (5 bases). The CDR3 length is 11 residues. The germline V gene encodes CDR1 SGHTA and CDR2 FQGNSA. Trimming removed 3 bases at V and 11 bases at J, with 10 bases between. The CDR3 protein is CASSFNRFAFF. In DNA, the CDR3 is TGTGCCAGCAGCTTCAACAGGTTTGCTTTCTTT.

In this sample, this clone turned up once. The chain is built from TRBV11-2 and TRBJ2-7, with D perhaps TRBD2 (6 bases). Deletions cut 3 bases from V and 6 bases from J, with 12 bases between. Germline CDR1 reads SGHAT; CDR2 reads FQNNGV. CDR3 length equals 13 residues. The DNA for the CDR3 is TGTGCCAGCAGCTTCTCGACTAGTTTCGAGCAGTACTTC. It encodes CASSFSTSFEQYF.

The chain uses TRBV14 and TRBJ2-2; D possibly matches TRBD1 or TRBD2 (6 bases each). This CDR3 has 16 amino acids. V lost 3 bases and J lost 6, with 17 bases in between. Germline CDR1 and CDR2: SGHDN and FVKESK. The CDR3 nucleotides read TGTGCCAGCAGCCATCGCGGGACAAGAGGGCCCGGGGAGCTGTTTTTT. This encodes CASSHRGTRGPGELFF.

The chain links TRBV19 to TRBJ2-7; possible D gene TRBD1, 5 bases. The CDR3 has 13 amino acids. The V end was cut by 8 bases, the J end by 3 bases, with 14 bases between. The germline gives CDR1 LNHDA, CDR2 SQIVND (reference sequence). The CDR3 DNA is TGTGCCAGTTCGGAGACAGAACTCTACGAGCAGTACTTC. Protein sequence: CASSETELYEQYF.

The J gene is TRBJ2-7, the V gene TRBV5-1; 11 positions agree with TRBD2. CDR1 and CDR2 from the germline V gene are SGHRS and YFSETQ. This CDR3 spans 16 amino acids. Unmatched junction bases numbered 13, after V lost 7 bases and J lost 4 bases. The CDR3 is CASGGQLAGGVYEQYF. The CDR3 DNA is TGCGCCAGCGGCGGGCAGCTAGCGGGAGGAGTTTACGAGCAGTACTTC.

V is TRBV7-9 and J is TRBJ1-3; 9 nucleotides agree with TRBD1. The CDR3 loop spans 17 amino acids. CDR1 and CDR2 (germline): SEHNR, FQNEAQ (reference sequence). V lost 1 base to trimming and J lost 4 bases; unmatched junction nucleotides: 8. The CDR3, as DNA: TGTGCCAGCAGCTTAGGCCACGGGACAGGGTCGGGAAACACCATATATTTT. Amino acids: CASSLGHGTGSGNTIYF.

This chain uses TRBV13 with TRBJ2-7; a weak D match, TRBD2 (5 bases). The CDR3 has 15 residues. Per the germline V gene, CDR1 is PRHDT and CDR2 is FYEKMQ (reference sequence). Trimming stripped 1 base from V and 6 bases from J, with 16 bases between. CDR3 sequence reads: CASSLDRLTSREQYF. The CDR3 coding sequence is TGTGCCAGCAGCTTAGACAGACTAACTTCTCGCGAGCAGTACTTC.

The chain couples TRBV2 to TRBJ2-1; TRBD1 matches 7 bases. V gave up 9 bases and J gave up 8 bases; unmatched junction bases: 7. This CDR3 is built from 12 residues. Germline lookup yields CDR1 SNHLY and CDR2 FYNNEI. CDR3 in amino acids: CASNRGWDEQFF. CDR3 nucleotides: TGTGCCAGTAACAGGGGCTGGGATGAGCAGTTCTTC.

The chain is built from TRBV18 and TRBJ1-2, with TRBD1 matching over 8 bases. CDR3 length equals 14 residues. Per germline, CDR1 KGHSH and CDR2 LQKENI. V shed 3 bases, J shed 6 bases, and the junction held 6 bases outside the gene matches. The CDR3 sequence: CASSPLDRDHGYTF. The CDR3 DNA reads as TGTGCCAGCTCACCCTTGGACAGGGACCATGGCTACACCTTC.